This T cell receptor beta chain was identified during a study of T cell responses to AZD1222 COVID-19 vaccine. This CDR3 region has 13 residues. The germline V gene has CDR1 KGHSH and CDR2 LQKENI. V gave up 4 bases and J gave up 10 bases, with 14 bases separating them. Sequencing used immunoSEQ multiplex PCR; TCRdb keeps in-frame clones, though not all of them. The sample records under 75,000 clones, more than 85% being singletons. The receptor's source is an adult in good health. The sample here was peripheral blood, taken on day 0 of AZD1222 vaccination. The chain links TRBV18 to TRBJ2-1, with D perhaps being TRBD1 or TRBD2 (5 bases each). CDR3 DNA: TGTGCCAGCTCACTGGGACCGGAAAGGGAGCAGTTCTTC. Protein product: CASSLGPEREQFF. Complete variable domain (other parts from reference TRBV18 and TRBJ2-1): NAGVMQNPRHLVRRRGQEARLRCSPMKGHSHVYWYRQLPEEGLKFMVYLQKENIIDESGMPKERFSAEFPKEGPSILRIQQVVRGDSAAYFCASSLGPEREQFFGPGTRLTVL.